This T cell receptor (beta chain) was recovered during a study of technical replicates of blood from several donors. The CDR3 loop spans 14 amino acids. J was trimmed by 2 bases and V by 5 bases; bases with no gene match: 6. Germline V gene sequence: CDR1 PRHDT, CDR2 FYEKMQ (reference sequence). TCRdb's copy holds only in-frame clones and misses some; the assay was immunoSEQ multiplex PCR. The sample lists 45,000 to 60,000 clones; approximately 94% were seen once. Sequences were obtained from PBMCs. The sequence came from a human donor in good health. Some clones in this sample may be carry-over from other donors' samples. The chain is built from TRBV13 and TRBJ2-7; 7 bases map to TRBD2. The CDR3 loop reads CASSIEGRAYEQYF. The DNA of the CDR3 is TGTGCCAGCAGCATCGAAGGGAGGGCCTACGAGCAGTACTTC. The entire variable domain, with the rest obtained from reference TRBV13 and TRBJ2-7, is as follows: AAGVIQSPRHLIKEKRETATLKCYPIPRHDTVYWYQQGPGQDPQFLISFYEKMQSDKGSIPDRFSAQQFSDYHSELNMSSLELGDSALYFCASSIEGRAYEQYFGPGTRLTVT.